This TCR beta chain is from a study of cytomegalovirus exposure and HLA in healthy donors. The method was immunoSEQ multiplex PCR; TCRdb's version includes in-frame clones alone and lacks a portion of them. The repertoire has under 100,000 clones, roughly 96% of them found once; the top ten carry 1.3%. This clone showed up just once. The CDR3 length is 12 residues. With 0 bases removed from V and 4 bases from J, the gap between germline ends came to 3 bases. CDR1 SGHRS and CDR2 YFSETQ come from the germline V gene. The TCR was taken from a woman between 18 and 30 years old in good health and CMV-seronegative. The sample was PBMCs. The chain joins TRBV5-1 to TRBJ2-3, with D unclear. The chain's CDR3 is CASSLGADTQYF. CDR3 sequence (DNA): TGCGCCAGCAGCTTGGGAGCAGATACGCAGTATTTT.